The rows below give T cell receptor beta chains drawn from one sample of a study of T cells after somatic rescue of genetic block. This table comes from immunoSEQ multiplex PCR, and its TCRdb copy is limited to in-frame clones, with some not included. The sample lists 50,000 to 60,000 clones; approximately 96% were seen once. The sequenced material came from peripheral blood mononuclear cells (PBMCs). The source of these receptors is a child under three years old. CDR3s include the opening cysteine and the closing phenylalanine or tryptophan. D genes are given only for firm matches. The listing skips clone size in some rows; elsewhere it reads once, few, many or a size class.

j_call clone_size d_call v_call cdr3_aa cdr3_nt
TRBJ1-1 . TRBD1 TRBV5-1 CASSPSTGWTEAFF TGCGCCAGCAGCCCCTCGACAGGGTGGACTGAAGCTTTCTTT
TRBJ1-3 once . TRBV10-3 CAISESGGSGNTIYF TGTGCCATCAGTGAGTCAGGGGGCTCTGGAAACACCATATATTTT
TRBJ2-3 . TRBD2 TRBV5-3 CARSSSGSTDTQYF TGTGCCAGAAGCTCTAGCGGGAGCACAGATACGCAGTATTTT
TRBJ2-7 . . TRBV6-1 CASSEARRNVYEQYF TGTGCCAGCAGTGAAGCCAGGCGGAACGTCTACGAGCAGTACTTC
TRBJ2-3 . . TRBV5-4 CASSLLGATDTQYF TGTGCCAGCAGCTTGCTGGGAGCCACAGATACGCAGTATTTT
TRBJ2-5 . . TRBV18 CASSPRQKETQYF TGTGCCAGCTCACCACGACAGAAAGAGACCCAGTACTTC
TRBJ2-3 . TRBD1 TRBV30 CAWRDRGGDTQYF TGTGCCTGGAGGGACAGGGGAGGGGATACGCAGTATTTT
TRBJ1-1 . . TRBV19 CASSISGNTEAFF TGTGCCAGTAGTATTTCAGGGAACACTGAAGCTTTCTTT
TRBJ2-3 once TRBD1 TRBV19 CASSLGTGGTDTQYF TGTGCCAGTAGTCTCGGGACAGGGGGCACAGATACGCAGTATTTT
TRBJ2-2 . TRBD2 TRBV9 CASSVAQRENGELFF TGTGCCAGCAGCGTAGCCCAGCGGGAGAACGGGGAGCTGTTTTTT
TRBJ2-5 . . TRBV2 CASSEQGRWETQYF TGTGCCAGCAGTGAGCAGGGTCGATGGGAGACCCAGTACTTC
TRBJ1-5 . TRBD1 TRBV5-1 CASSATGDQPQHF TGCGCCAGCAGCGCGACAGGGGATCAGCCCCAGCATTTT
TRBJ2-1 . . TRBV9 CASSSGGQDNEQFF TGTGCCAGCAGCTCGGGGGGACAGGACAATGAGCAGTTCTTC
TRBJ2-1 . TRBD2 TRBV7-8 CASSPLTSGGYNEQFF TGTGCCAGCAGCCCTCTAACTAGCGGGGGCTACAATGAGCAGTTCTTC
TRBJ2-1 . . TRBV27 CASSLYTYNEQFF TGTGCCAGCAGTTTATACACCTACAATGAGCAGTTCTTC
TRBJ2-5 . TRBD2 TRBV27 CASRLAGGPQETQYF TGTGCCAGCAGACTAGCGGGAGGACCCCAAGAGACCCAGTACTTC
TRBJ2-7 . TRBD2 TRBV6-4 CASLRGGAYEQYF TGTGCCAGCCTAAGGGGAGGGGCCTACGAGCAGTACTTC
TRBJ2-3 . TRBD1 TRBV11-2 CASSLGTGVSPLTDTQYF TGTGCCAGCAGCCTTGGGACAGGGGTGTCACCTCTCACAGATACGCAGTATTTT
TRBJ2-3 . . TRBV21-1 CASSNYTDTQYF TGTGCCAGCAGCAATTACACAGATACGCAGTATTTT
TRBJ2-1 . TRBD2 TRBV19 CASSIGGAPYNEQFF TGTGCCAGTAGTATCGGGGGGGCCCCCTACAATGAGCAGTTCTTC
TRBJ1-1 few . TRBV30 CAWSENVDTEAFF TGTGCCTGGAGTGAGAATGTGGACACTGAAGCTTTCTTT
TRBJ2-2 . . TRBV6-1 CASSDYLNTGELFF TGTGCCAGCAGTGACTACCTGAACACCGGGGAGCTGTTTTTT
TRBJ2-3 . . TRBV10-3 CAISGGTLRGSSTDTQYF TGTGCCATCAGTGGGGGCACCCTCCGGGGATCTAGCACAGATACGCAGTATTTT
TRBJ2-3 . TRBD1 TRBV6-5 CASSLTGGADTQYF TGTGCCAGCAGTTTGACAGGGGGCGCAGATACGCAGTATTTT
TRBJ2-2 . . TRBV27 CASSLHNTGELFF TGTGCCAGCAGTTTACACAACACCGGGGAGCTGTTTTTT
TRBJ2-7 . TRBD2 TRBV4-2 CASSPPPSGPPYEQYF TGTGCCAGCAGCCCACCCCCTAGCGGACCCCCCTACGAGCAGTACTTC
TRBJ1-5 . . TRBV2 CASSETNSNQPQHF TGTGCCAGCAGTGAAACGAATAGCAATCAGCCCCAGCATTTT